These 6 T cell receptor beta chains were all obtained from the same sample, sequenced in a study of blood T cell repertoires in COVID-19. TCRdb keeps only in-frame clones here, not all; method: immunoSEQ multiplex PCR. The sample includes 300,000 or so clones, more than 90% seen only once; the top ten take around 2.5%. The sample was PBMCs or T cells enriched from blood (not recorded which). The receptors were sampled from a man in his 60s who had recovered from COVID-19.

The CDR3 DNA follows: TGTGCCAGCAGCCAACTTCGGACTAGCGGCTTTTTCTTC. It translates to CASSQLRTSGFFF. V usage is TRBV3-1 (or the pseudogene TRBV3-2) and J usage is TRBJ2-1, with 10 bases lining up with TRBD2. The V gene's germline CDR1 is LGHDT and CDR2 YNNKEL (reference sequence). J lost 16 bases, V lost 2 bases, and 8 bases had no gene match. The CDR3 loop spans 13 amino acids.

The CDR3 region has the DNA TGTGCCAGCTCACCCTCGGGACAGGGCACTGAAGCTTTCTTT. Protein: CASSPSGQGTEAFF. V is TRBV18 and J is TRBJ1-1, with TRBD1 matching 9 bases. V lost 3 bases, J lost 4 bases, and 3 bases stayed unmatched. CDR1 is KGHSH and CDR2 is LQKENI in the germline V gene. The CDR3 spans 14 residues. Full variable domain (rest looked up from reference TRBV18 and TRBJ1-1): NAGVMQNPRHLVRRRGQEARLRCSPMKGHSHVYWYRQLPEEGLKFMVYLQKENIIDESGMPKERFSAEFPKEGPSILRIQQVVRGDSAAYFCASSPSGQGTEAFFGQGTRLTVV.

This clone showed up just once. The CDR3 reads CASSQSSFASGRNYEQYF. Here the CDR3 DNA reads TGTGCCAGCAGCCAATCCTCATTCGCTAGCGGGAGGAACTACGAGCAGTACTTC. This chain joins TRBV3-1 (or the pseudogene TRBV3-2) and TRBJ2-7; the match to TRBD2 covers 11 bases. CDR3 length: 18 residues. V was clipped by 2 bases and J by 3 bases; unmatched bases: 12. Per the germline V gene, CDR1 is LGHDT and CDR2 is YNNKEL (reference sequence).

The chain employs TRBV2 and TRBJ1-5; 9 bases are a match to TRBD1. The CDR3 loop spans 16 amino acids. V was clipped by 6 bases and J by 4 bases; unmatched bases: 10. Germline CDR1 SNHLY, CDR2 FYNNEI. The CDR3 DNA is TGTGCCAGCAGGCCATCGGGACAGGGTGGTAATCAGCCCCAGCATTTT. Encoded protein: CASRPSGQGGNQPQHF.

Many counts were recorded for this clone. This sequence joins TRBV29-1 and TRBJ1-2; D possibly corresponds to TRBD1 (5 bases). The CDR3 contains 12 residues. V was pared by 6 bases and J by 4 bases, with 12 bases between. The germline V gene has CDR1 SQVTM and CDR2 ANQGSEA. The CDR3 sequence is CSVQEGGYGYTF. DNA of the CDR3: TGCAGCGTACAGGAGGGTGGCTATGGCTACACCTTC. Based on the CDR3 plus reference TRBV29-1 and TRBJ1-2, the full variable domain is SAVISQKPSRDICQRGTSLTIQCQVDSQVTMMFWYRQQPGQSLTLIATANQGSEATYESGFVIDKFPISRPNLTFSTLTVSNMSPEDSSIYLCSVQEGGYGYTFGSGTRLTVV.

This chain joins TRBV4-1 and TRBJ2-1, with D possibly matching TRBD2 (7 bases). CDR1 MGHRA and CDR2 YSYEKL come from the germline V gene. The CDR3 is made up of 15 amino acids. V was cut by 1 base and J by 3 bases, with 10 bases left in between. The CDR3, as DNA: TGCGCCAGCAGCCAAGGCGGGGGCTACTACAATGAGCAGTTCTTC. Amino acids: CASSQGGGYYNEQFF.